A selection of T cell receptor beta chains follows, all from one sample in a study of blood T cells in healthy people across ages. TCRdb passed the 5' RACE reads through MiXCR, listing each CDR3 protein once. The table includes about 560,000 distinct CDR3 sequences, 25% to 35% detected once. The data were also submitted as part of a second study, on T cells of mothers and their children.

The specimen was blood. The receptor source for this set is a boy aged 2 to 10 in good health. The CDR3 runs from the conserved cysteine through the conserved F or W. Each record gives: CDR3 length, clone size, J gene, V gene, D gene, CDR3 protein, CDR3 DNA. A D gene is named only where the DNA matches it firmly. Clone size is given for some rows only: seen once, a few or many times, or a class if the clone is expanded.

>15|few|TRBJ2-5|TRBV28|TRBD2
CASRSAGGGAEAQYF
TGTGCCAGCAGATCCGCGGGGGGGGGAGCCGAGGCCCAGTACTTC
>14|.|TRBJ2-7|TRBV7-2|.
CASSLGHYYYEQYF
TGTGCCAGCAGCTTAGGACACTATTACTACGAGCAGTACTTC
>17|.|TRBJ2-5|TRBV7-9|.
CASSLPLPDRFQETQYF
TGTGCCAGCAGCTTACCCCTACCAGACAGATTTCAAGAGACCCAGTACTTC
>14|few|TRBJ2-5|TRBV14|.
CASSQVQGGETQYF
TGTGCCAGCAGCCAAGTGCAGGGCGGGGAGACCCAGTACTTC
>16|few|TRBJ2-2|TRBV5-6|TRBD2
CASSSTSGRSTGELFF
TGTGCCAGCAGCTCGACTAGCGGGAGATCAACCGGGGAGCTGTTTTTT
>13|.|TRBJ1-5|TRBV6-1|.
CASTRDSNQPQHF
TGTGCCAGCACTAGGGACAGCAATCAGCCCCAGCATTTT
>13|.|TRBJ2-7|TRBV29-1|.
CSVLSGTTYEQYF
TGCAGCGTGCTATCCGGGACAACCTACGAGCAGTACTTC
>14|few|TRBJ2-1|TRBV7-2|TRBD2
CASSPKLAGVEQFF
TGTGCCAGCAGCCCTAAATTAGCGGGAGTTGAGCAGTTCTTC
>14|.|TRBJ2-2|TRBV3-1|.
CASSPVGDTGELFF
TGTGCCAGCAGCCCCGTGGGCGACACCGGGGAGCTGTTTTTT
>17|few|TRBJ2-5|TRBV29-1|TRBD2
CSVEGPWTSGGAETQYF
TGCAGCGTTGAAGGGCCCTGGACTAGCGGGGGGGCGGAGACCCAGTACTTC
>18|.|TRBJ2-6|TRBV6-2/TRBV6-3|TRBD2
CASSTTSGRAPGANVLTF
TGTGCCAGCAGCACAACTAGCGGGAGGGCCCCTGGGGCCAACGTCCTGACTTTC
>16|.|TRBJ2-2|TRBV14|.
CASSTGRGFNTGELFF
TGTGCCAGCAGCACCGGGAGAGGATTTAACACCGGGGAGCTGTTTTTT
>12|.|TRBJ1-1|TRBV15|.
CATSSILGEAFF
TGTGCCACCAGCAGCATACTGGGGGAAGCTTTCTTT
>12|few|TRBJ1-1|TRBV2|.
CASSEWSSEAFF
TGTGCCAGCAGTGAATGGAGTTCGGAAGCTTTCTTT
>14|.|TRBJ2-5|TRBV27|.
CASSLSGAATAQYF
TGTGCCAGCAGTTTATCCGGGGCGGCTACGGCCCAGTACTTC
>14|.|TRBJ1-2|TRBV10-2|.
CASSEHGPTYGYTF
TGCGCCAGCAGTGAACACGGACCTACCTATGGCTACACCTTC
>15|.|TRBJ2-4|TRBV12-3/TRBV12-4|TRBD1
CASTSTGIGKNIQYF
TGTGCCAGTACCTCGACAGGGATTGGGAAAAACATTCAGTACTTC
>11|few|TRBJ1-4|TRBV20-1|.
CSARDRRESFF
TGCAGTGCTAGAGATCGAAGGGAGTCGTTTTTT
>15|.|TRBJ1-4|TRBV5-1|.
CASSPDTGYNEKLFF
TGCGCCAGCAGCCCGGACACAGGGTATAATGAAAAACTGTTTTTT
>18|.|TRBJ2-3|TRBV20-1|.
CSARDGGWGPKWADTQYF
TGCAGTGCTAGAGATGGGGGTTGGGGACCAAAGTGGGCAGATACGCAGTATTTT
>14|.|TRBJ1-2|TRBV25-1|TRBD1
CASSAGQGLYGYTF
TGTGCCAGCAGTGCAGGACAGGGACTCTATGGCTACACCTTC
>16|few|TRBJ2-7|TRBV9|TRBD2
CASSVQMAGGFYEQYF
TGTGCCAGCAGCGTCCAAATGGCGGGGGGGTTCTACGAGCAGTACTTC
>14|few|TRBJ1-1|TRBV7-9|.
CASSSYDRNTEAFF
TGTGCCAGCAGCTCATACGACCGGAACACTGAAGCTTTCTTT
>12|many|TRBJ2-5|TRBV3-1|.
CASSQDRETQYF
TGTGCCAGCAGCCAAGATCGAGAGACCCAGTACTTC
>16|few|TRBJ2-5|TRBV6-6|TRBD2
CASSYFAGLDPKTQYF
TGTGCCAGCAGTTACTTCGCCGGACTAGATCCGAAGACCCAGTACTTC
>14|.|TRBJ2-7|TRBV6-5|TRBD1
CASSRTDREYEQYF
TGTGCCAGCAGTAGGACGGACAGGGAATACGAGCAGTACTTC
>12|few|TRBJ2-1|TRBV20-1|TRBD2
CSAGGLAREQFF
TGCAGTGCTGGGGGACTAGCAAGGGAGCAGTTCTTC
>15|.|TRBJ1-2|TRBV10-3|.
CAISESKDGIYGYTF
TGTGCCATCAGTGAGTCGAAGGACGGCATATATGGCTACACCTTC
>13|few|TRBJ2-1|TRBV20-1|.
CSASGRTGNEQFF
TGCAGTGCTAGCGGGAGAACTGGGAATGAGCAGTTCTTC
>16|.|TRBJ2-4|TRBV20-1|.
CSAKSGAIFAKNIQYF
TGCAGTGCTAAATCCGGGGCGATCTTTGCCAAAAACATTCAGTACTTC
>14|.|TRBJ1-6|TRBV15|.
CATTPGSYNSPLHF
TGTGCCACCACCCCGGGTTCTTATAATTCACCCCTCCACTTT
>12|.|TRBJ2-3|TRBV15|.
CATSSPDDTQYF
TGTGCCACCAGCAGCCCGGATGATACGCAGTATTTT
>13|.|TRBJ1-1|TRBV5-1|.
CASSLAGRTEAFF
TGCGCCAGCAGCTTGGCCGGGAGAACTGAAGCTTTCTTT
>14|.|TRBJ2-5|TRBV2|TRBD2
CASSGDYFQETQYF
TGTGCCAGCAGTGGGGACTATTTCCAAGAGACCCAGTACTTC
>14|.|TRBJ1-5|TRBV14|TRBD1
CASSRTGLNQPQHF
TGTGCCAGCAGCCGGACAGGGCTCAATCAGCCCCAGCATTTT
>12|.|TRBJ2-1|TRBV3-1|.
CASSQTSHEQFF
TGTGCCAGCAGCCAGACTAGTCATGAGCAGTTCTTC
>17|.|TRBJ2-5|TRBV5-1|TRBD2
CASSLVGTSRAQETQYF
TGCGCCAGCAGCTTGGTCGGGACTAGCCGAGCTCAAGAGACCCAGTACTTC
>12|.|TRBJ2-1|TRBV20-1|.
CSGVASYNEQFF
TGCAGTGGGGTAGCGAGTTACAATGAGCAGTTCTTC
>14|few|TRBJ2-7|TRBV12-3/TRBV12-4|TRBD2
CASRRLAGGYEQYF
TGTGCCAGCAGGCGCCTAGCGGGAGGCTACGAGCAGTACTTC
>15|.|TRBJ1-1|TRBV28|.
CASSSIRERNTEAFF
TGTGCCAGCAGTTCGATCAGGGAAAGGAACACTGAAGCTTTCTTT
>15|.|TRBJ2-7|TRBV5-8|TRBD1
CASSAGQGIQNEQYF
TGTGCCAGCAGCGCCGGACAGGGTATTCAAAACGAGCAGTACTTC
>14|.|TRBJ1-2|TRBV6-6|.
CASSYSTAFDGHTF
TGTGCCAGCAGTTACTCGACAGCATTTGATGGCCACACCTTC
>12|few|TRBJ1-2|TRBV19|TRBD1
CASSKRQGNYTF
TGTGCCAGTAGTAAAAGACAGGGGAACTACACCTTC
>14|few|TRBJ1-5|TRBV6-5|TRBD1
CASSYTGGNQPQHF
TGTGCCAGCAGTTACACAGGGGGCAATCAGCCCCAGCATTTT
>15|.|TRBJ2-3|TRBV12-3/TRBV12-4|.
CASSTGPPPRKAQYF
TGTGCCAGCAGCACAGGCCCCCCTCCACGGAAGGCGCAGTATTTT
>13|.|TRBJ2-4|TRBV15|.
CATSRESFDIQYF
TGTGCCACCAGCAGAGAGAGCTTCGACATTCAGTACTTC
>11|.|TRBJ2-5|TRBV29-1|.
CSVEPKETQYF
TGCAGCGTTGAACCCAAGGAGACCCAGTACTTC
>14|.|TRBJ2-1|TRBV3-1|.
CASSQEIQPNEQFF
TGTGCCAGCAGCCAAGAAATCCAACCCAATGAGCAGTTCTTC
>15|few|TRBJ2-7|TRBV13|TRBD1
CASSRRDRVSYEQYF
TGTGCCAGCAGCCGAAGGGACAGGGTCTCCTACGAGCAGTACTTC
>16|.|TRBJ2-7|TRBV15|TRBD2
CATSRTRISAGDEQYF
TGTGCCACCAGCAGGACCCGAATTTCCGCGGGAGACGAGCAGTACTTC
>14|.|TRBJ2-5|TRBV18|.
CASSPLVQQETQYF
TGTGCCAGCTCACCACTGGTCCAACAGGAGACCCAGTACTTC
>16|.|TRBJ2-1|TRBV12-3/TRBV12-4|TRBD2
CASSTPGTSGYNEQFF
TGTGCCAGCAGCACCCCTGGGACTAGCGGATACAATGAGCAGTTCTTC